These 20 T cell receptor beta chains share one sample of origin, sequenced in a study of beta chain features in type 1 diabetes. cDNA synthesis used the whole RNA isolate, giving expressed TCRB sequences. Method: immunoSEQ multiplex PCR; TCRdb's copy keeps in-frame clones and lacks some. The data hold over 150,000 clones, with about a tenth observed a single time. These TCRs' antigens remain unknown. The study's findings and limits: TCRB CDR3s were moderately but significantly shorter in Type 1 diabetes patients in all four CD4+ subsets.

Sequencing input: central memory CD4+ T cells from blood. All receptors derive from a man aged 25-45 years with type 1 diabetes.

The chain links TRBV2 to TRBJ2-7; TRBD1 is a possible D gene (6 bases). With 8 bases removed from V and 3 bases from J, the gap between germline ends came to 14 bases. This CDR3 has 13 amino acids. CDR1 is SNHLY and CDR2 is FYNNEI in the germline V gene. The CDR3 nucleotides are TGTGCCAGCTCGGGACAATCTTACTACGAGCAGTACTTC. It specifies CASSGQSYYEQYF.

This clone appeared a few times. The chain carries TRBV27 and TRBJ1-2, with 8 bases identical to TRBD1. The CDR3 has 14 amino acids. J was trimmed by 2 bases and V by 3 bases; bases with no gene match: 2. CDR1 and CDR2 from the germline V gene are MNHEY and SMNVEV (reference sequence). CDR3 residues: CASSLTGENYGYTF. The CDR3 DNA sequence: TGTGCCAGCAGTTTGACAGGGGAAAACTATGGCTACACCTTC.

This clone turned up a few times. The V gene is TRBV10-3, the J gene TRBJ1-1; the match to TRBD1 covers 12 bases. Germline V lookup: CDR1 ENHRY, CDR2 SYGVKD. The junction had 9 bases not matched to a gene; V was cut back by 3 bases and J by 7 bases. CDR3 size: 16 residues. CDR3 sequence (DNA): TGTGCCATCAGTGAAGGTGGTGGGACAGGGGGCGTTGAAGCTTTCTTT. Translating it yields CAISEGGGTGGVEAFF.

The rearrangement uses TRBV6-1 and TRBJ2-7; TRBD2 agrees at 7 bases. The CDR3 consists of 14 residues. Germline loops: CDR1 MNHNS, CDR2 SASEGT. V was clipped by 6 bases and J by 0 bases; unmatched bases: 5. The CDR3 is CASRLRESSYEQYF. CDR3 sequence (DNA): TGTGCCAGCAGGTTGCGGGAGAGCTCCTACGAGCAGTACTTC.

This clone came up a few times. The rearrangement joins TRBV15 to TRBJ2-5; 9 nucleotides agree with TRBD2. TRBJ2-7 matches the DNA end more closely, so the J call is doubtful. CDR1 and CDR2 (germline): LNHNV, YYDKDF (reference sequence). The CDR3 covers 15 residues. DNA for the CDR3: TGTGCCACCAGCAGAGAGAGCGGGGGGTCCTACGAGCAGTACTTC. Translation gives CATSRESGGSYEQYF.

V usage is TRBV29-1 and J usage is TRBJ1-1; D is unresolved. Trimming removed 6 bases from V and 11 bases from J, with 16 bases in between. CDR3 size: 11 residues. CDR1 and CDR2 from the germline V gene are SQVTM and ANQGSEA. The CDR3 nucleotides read TGCAGCGTAGACGGAGGGCGAGGGGCTTTCTTT. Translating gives CSVDGGRGAFF.

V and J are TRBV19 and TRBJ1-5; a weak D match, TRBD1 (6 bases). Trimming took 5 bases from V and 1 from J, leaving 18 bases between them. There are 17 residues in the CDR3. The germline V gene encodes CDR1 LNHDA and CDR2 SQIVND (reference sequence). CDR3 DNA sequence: TGTGCCAGTAGTCTCTTTGCCGGGACACTAAGCAATCAGCCCCAGCATTTT. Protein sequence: CASSLFAGTLSNQPQHF.

The CDR3 DNA follows: TGTGCCAGCAGCGTAGCCCTAGCGGGAGTGGGATATACGCAGTATTTT. Encoded protein: CASSVALAGVGYTQYF. The V call is TRBV9, the J call TRBJ2-3; 10 bases are a match to TRBD2. CDR1 is SGDLS and CDR2 is YYNGEE in the germline V gene. J lost 7 bases, V lost 0 bases, and 8 bases had no gene match. The CDR3 is 16 amino acids. The full variable domain, rest sourced from reference TRBV9 and TRBJ2-3, is DSGVTQTPKHLITATGQRVTLRCSPRSGDLSVYWYQQSLDQGLQFLIQYYNGEERAKGNILERFSAQQFPDLHSELNLSSLELGDSALYFCASSVALAGVGYTQYFGPGTRLTVL.

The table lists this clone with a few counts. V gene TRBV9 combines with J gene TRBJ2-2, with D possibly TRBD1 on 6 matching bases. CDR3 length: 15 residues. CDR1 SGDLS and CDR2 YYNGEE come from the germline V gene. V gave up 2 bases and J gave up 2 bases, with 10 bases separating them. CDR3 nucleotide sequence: TGTGCCAGCAGCGTGAGGGGACAAAACACCGGGGAGCTGTTTTTT. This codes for CASSVRGQNTGELFF.

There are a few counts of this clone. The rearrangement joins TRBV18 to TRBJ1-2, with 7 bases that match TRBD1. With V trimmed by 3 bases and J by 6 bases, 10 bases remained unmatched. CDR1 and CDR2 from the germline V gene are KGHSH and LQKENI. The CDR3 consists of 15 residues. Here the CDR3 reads CASSPYTGVRDGYTF. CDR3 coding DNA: TGTGCCAGCTCACCTTACACAGGGGTTAGGGATGGCTACACCTTC.

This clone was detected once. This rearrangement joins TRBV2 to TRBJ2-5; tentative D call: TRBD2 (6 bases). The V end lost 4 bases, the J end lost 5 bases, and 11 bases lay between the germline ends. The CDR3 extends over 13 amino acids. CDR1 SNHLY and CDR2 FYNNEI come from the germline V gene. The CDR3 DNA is TGTGCCAGCAGTGTGTGGGGGAGGGAGACCCAGTACTTC. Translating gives CASSVWGRETQYF. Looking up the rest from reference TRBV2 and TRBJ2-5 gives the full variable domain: EPEVTQTPSHQVTQMGQEVILRCVPISNHLYFYWYRQILGQKVEFLVSFYNNEISEKSEIFDDQFSVERPDGSNFTLKIRSTKLEDSAMYFCASSVWGRETQYFGPGTRLLVL.

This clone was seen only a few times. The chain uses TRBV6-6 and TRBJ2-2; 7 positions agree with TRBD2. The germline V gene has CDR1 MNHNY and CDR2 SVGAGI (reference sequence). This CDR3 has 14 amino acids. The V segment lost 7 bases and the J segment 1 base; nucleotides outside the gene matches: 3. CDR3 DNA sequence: TGTGCCAGCAAGCCTAGCGGGAACACCGGGGAGCTGTTTTTT. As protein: CASKPSGNTGELFF.

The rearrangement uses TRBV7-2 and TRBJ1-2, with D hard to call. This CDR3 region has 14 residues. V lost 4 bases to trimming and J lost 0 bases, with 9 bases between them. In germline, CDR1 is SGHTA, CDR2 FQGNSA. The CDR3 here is CASSSGLTNYGYTF. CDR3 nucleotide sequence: TGTGCCAGCAGCTCGGGATTAACTAACTATGGCTACACCTTC.

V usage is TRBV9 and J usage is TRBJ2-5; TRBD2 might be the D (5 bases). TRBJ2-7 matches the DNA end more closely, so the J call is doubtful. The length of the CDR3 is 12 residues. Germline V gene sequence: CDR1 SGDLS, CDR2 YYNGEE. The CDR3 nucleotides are TGTGCCAGCAGCGACGGGGTGCACGAGCAGTACTTC. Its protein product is CASSDGVHEQYF.

CDR3 bases: TGTGCCAGCAGCCCATACGGGACTATTGACACGGCCAAAAACATTCAGTACTTC. This sequence encodes CASSPYGTIDTAKNIQYF. V gene TRBV5-6 combines with J gene TRBJ2-4, with 7 bases matching TRBD2. Trimming at V came to 4 bases and at J to 1 base, leaving 14 bases not matched to a gene. CDR3 size: 18 residues. Germline lookup yields CDR1 SGHDT and CDR2 YYEEEE.

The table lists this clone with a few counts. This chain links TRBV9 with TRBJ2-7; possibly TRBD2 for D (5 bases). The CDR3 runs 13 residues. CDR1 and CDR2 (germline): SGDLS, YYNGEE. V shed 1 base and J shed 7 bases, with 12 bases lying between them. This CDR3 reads CASSVYSSGEQYF. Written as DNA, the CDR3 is TGTGCCAGCAGCGTATATTCGTCGGGGGAGCAGTACTTC.

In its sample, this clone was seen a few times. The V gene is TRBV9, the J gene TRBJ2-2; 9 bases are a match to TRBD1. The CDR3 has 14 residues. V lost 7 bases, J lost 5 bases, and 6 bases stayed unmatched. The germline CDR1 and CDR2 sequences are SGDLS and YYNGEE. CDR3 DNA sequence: TGTGCCAGCGGCTCTGGGACAGGGACCGGGGAGCTGTTTTTT. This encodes CASGSGTGTGELFF.

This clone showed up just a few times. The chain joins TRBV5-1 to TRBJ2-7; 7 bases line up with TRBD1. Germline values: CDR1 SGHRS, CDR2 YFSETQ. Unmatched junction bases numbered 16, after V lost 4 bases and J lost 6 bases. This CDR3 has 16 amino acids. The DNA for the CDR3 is TGCGCCAGCAGCCCCCTAAACAGGGGTTCTAGGGCCGAGCAGTACTTC. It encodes CASSPLNRGSRAEQYF.

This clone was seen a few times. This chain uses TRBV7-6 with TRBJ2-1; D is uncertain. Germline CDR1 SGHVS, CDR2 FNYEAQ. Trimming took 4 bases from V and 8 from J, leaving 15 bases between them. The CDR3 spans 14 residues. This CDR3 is CASSSRAASHEQFF. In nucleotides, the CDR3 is TGTGCCAGCAGCTCAAGAGCCGCGTCCCATGAGCAGTTCTTC.

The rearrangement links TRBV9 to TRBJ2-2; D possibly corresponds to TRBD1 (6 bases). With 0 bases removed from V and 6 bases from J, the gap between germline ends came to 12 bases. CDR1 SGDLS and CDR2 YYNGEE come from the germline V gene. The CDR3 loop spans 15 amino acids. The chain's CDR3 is CASSVATGKAGELFF. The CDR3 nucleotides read TGTGCCAGCAGCGTAGCTACAGGGAAGGCCGGGGAGCTGTTTTTT.